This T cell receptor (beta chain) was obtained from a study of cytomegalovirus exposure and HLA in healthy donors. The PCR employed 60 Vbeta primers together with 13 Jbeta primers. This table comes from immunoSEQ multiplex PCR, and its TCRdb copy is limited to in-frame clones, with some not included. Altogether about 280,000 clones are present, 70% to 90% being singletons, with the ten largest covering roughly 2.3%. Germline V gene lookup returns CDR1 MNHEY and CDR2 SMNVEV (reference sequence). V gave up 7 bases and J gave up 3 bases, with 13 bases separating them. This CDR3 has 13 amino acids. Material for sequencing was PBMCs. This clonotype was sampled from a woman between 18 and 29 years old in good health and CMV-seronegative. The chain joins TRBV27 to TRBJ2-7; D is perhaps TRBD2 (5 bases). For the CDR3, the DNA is TGTGCCAGCACTGCAAACCGGGACTACGAGCAGTACTTC. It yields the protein CASTANRDYEQYF.